This T cell receptor (beta chain) was obtained from a study of blood T cell repertoires in COVID-19. Whole-study context: Specimens from acute and convalescent COVID-19 originated in the United States, Italy and Spain. Sources were T cells, B-cell-depleted T cells, or PBMCs; the material itself was cDNA or gDNA.

In the authors' methods: By means of reference gene primer amplification, nucleated cell counts were estimated. Assay: immunoSEQ multiplex PCR; the TCRdb copy retains only in-frame clones and omits some. That table is the source of V, J and clone size, and D and trimming were worked out from the DNA. The repertoire holds about 290,000 clones, with approximately 90% as singletons. The germline V gene encodes CDR1 MNHEY and CDR2 SMNVEV (reference sequence). V gave up 5 bases and J gave up 8 bases; unmatched junction bases: 8. The CDR3 is 14 amino acids. The material sequenced was peripheral blood. V gene TRBV27 combines with J gene TRBJ2-1; 8 bases align to TRBD2. This clonotype was sampled from a man between 40 and 49 years old with acute or convalescent COVID-19. CDR3 protein: CASSPGLVFDEQFF. CDR3 DNA: TGTGCCAGCAGTCCGGGACTAGTCTTTGATGAGCAGTTCTTC.